One sample yielded the 3 T cell receptor beta chains listed below, sequenced in a study of shared clonotypes between healthy human individuals. Naive CD8 cells comprised CD45RO-negative, CCR7-positively selected cells, excluding terminally differentiated effector memory CD45RA+ cells. Sequenced by immunoSEQ multiplex PCR; TCRdb stores in-frame clones only, minus some. This repertoire shows around 1.9 million clones, about 93% found once; its top ten account for over 1.5%. The sequenced material came from naive CD8+ T cells from PBMCs. The source of these receptors is a man younger than 35 in good health. Some clones in this sample may be carry-over from other donors' samples.

The chain uses TRBV11-2 and TRBJ1-1, with a weak D call TRBD1 (6 bases). Trimming left V 5 bases short and J 6 bases short, with 16 bases between. The CDR3 length is 14 residues. Germline V gene lookup returns CDR1 SGHAT and CDR2 FQNNGV. Here the CDR3 DNA reads TGTGCCAGCAGCCCCGCGGGGGGGGCCGCTGAAGCTTTCTTT. Its translation is CASSPAGGAAEAFF.

The V gene is TRBV7-8, the J gene TRBJ1-5; no firm D call. Between the trimmed V and J ends, which lost 4 bases and 3 bases, there was a span of 7 bases. Germline V gene lookup returns CDR1 SGHVS and CDR2 FQNEAQ. The CDR3 covers 13 residues. The CDR3 loop reads CASSYSHNQPQHF. The CDR3, as DNA: TGTGCCAGCAGCTACTCCCACAATCAGCCCCAGCATTTT.

This chain joins TRBV28 and TRBJ2-2; D gene unclear. V gave up 3 bases and J gave up 3 bases, with 8 bases separating them. Germline values: CDR1 MDHEN, CDR2 SYDVKM. The CDR3 has 14 residues. CDR3 bases: TGTGCCAGCAGTTTCTACCGCGACACCGGGGAGCTGTTTTTT. It is translated as CASSFYRDTGELFF.